Presented here are 25 T cell receptor beta chains from one specimen sequenced in a study of blood T cell repertoires in COVID-19. Sequencing used immunoSEQ multiplex PCR; TCRdb keeps in-frame clones, though not all of them. Of roughly 240,000 clones in the sample, around 86% are singletons; the top ten hold approximately 4%. Sequencing was performed on peripheral blood. The source is a man aged 18-30 years with active or convalescent COVID-19.

The chain combines TRBV5-1 with TRBJ2-1, with D perhaps TRBD2 (5 bases). Germline V lookup: CDR1 SGHRS, CDR2 YFSETQ. The CDR3 length is 16 residues. V was trimmed by 0 bases and J by 7 bases, leaving 17 bases between them. CDR3 DNA: TGCGCCAGCAGCTTGGCCCCGGGGAGTTTTCTAAATGAGCAGTTCTTC. The encoded protein is CASSLAPGSFLNEQFF.

This rearrangement joins TRBV30 to TRBJ2-7; a weak D match, TRBD1 (5 bases). The V end lost 2 bases, the J end lost 4 bases, and 6 bases lay between the germline ends. Germline V gene sequence: CDR1 GTSNPN, CDR2 SVGIG (reference sequence). CDR3 length: 11 residues. The CDR3 region is CAWSRQYEQYF. Here the CDR3 DNA reads TGTGCCTGGAGTCGACAGTACGAGCAGTACTTC.

The chain carries TRBV6-4 and TRBJ2-1; 7 bases line up with TRBD2. The CDR3 totals 15 residues. Trimming at V came to 4 bases and at J to 10 bases, leaving 13 bases not matched to a gene. Germline V gene lookup returns CDR1 MRHNA and CDR2 SNTAGT. The CDR3 is CASSVSGEGSWEQFF. The CDR3, as DNA: TGTGCCAGCAGTGTCTCCGGGGAGGGGTCTTGGGAGCAGTTCTTC.

The chain employs TRBV19 and TRBJ1-5; tentative D call: TRBD1 (5 bases). The CDR3 spans 18 residues. V was cut by 4 bases and J by 0 bases, with 19 bases left in between. Germline-derived CDR1 and CDR2 are LNHDA and SQIVND (reference sequence). CDR3 amino acids: CASSKLPGRGYSNQPQHF. The CDR3, as DNA: TGTGCCAGTAGTAAACTTCCGGGTAGGGGTTATAGCAATCAGCCCCAGCATTTT.

This clone has a handful of counts. V is TRBV5-1 and J is TRBJ2-7; 11 bases are a match to TRBD1. The junction had 2 bases not matched to a gene; V was cut back by 3 bases and J by 0 bases. The CDR3 is 15 residues long. The germline gives CDR1 SGHRS, CDR2 YFSETQ. CDR3 protein: CASSSGQGGSYEQYF. In DNA, the CDR3 is TGCGCCAGCAGCTCGGGACAGGGGGGCTCCTACGAGCAGTACTTC. Full variable domain (remainder filled in from reference TRBV5-1 and TRBJ2-7): KAGVTQTPRYLIKTRGQQVTLSCSPISGHRSVSWYQQTPGQGLQFLFEYFSETQRNKGNFPGRFSGRQFSNSRSEMNVSTLELGDSALYLCASSSGQGGSYEQYFGPGTRLTVT.

This chain links TRBV14 with TRBJ2-1; 14 positions agree with TRBD2. Per germline, CDR1 SGHDN and CDR2 FVKESK. The CDR3 spans 20 residues. Trimming at V came to 2 bases and at J to 2 bases, leaving 11 bases not matched to a gene. This CDR3 reads CASSQRPTSGRAHAYNEQFF. The CDR3, as DNA: TGTGCCAGCAGCCAAAGACCGACTAGCGGGAGGGCCCACGCCTACAATGAGCAGTTCTTC.

The chain links TRBV7-6 to TRBJ2-2; possibly TRBD1 for D (6 bases). Trimming removed 3 bases from V and 1 base from J, with 12 bases in between. Per the germline V gene, CDR1 is SGHVS and CDR2 is FNYEAQ. The CDR3 covers 16 residues. The CDR3 sequence is CASSFTQGQNTGELFF. DNA of the CDR3: TGTGCCAGCAGCTTTACACAGGGACAGAACACCGGGGAGCTGTTTTTT.

In this sample, this clone turned up once. This rearrangement joins TRBV19 to TRBJ1-5; no firm D call. This CDR3 spans 12 amino acids. Trimming shortened V by 5 bases and J by 5 bases, and 7 bases separated the two germline ends. Germline lookup yields CDR1 LNHDA and CDR2 SQIVND (reference sequence). CDR3 DNA: TGTGCCAGTAGTTCCCCAGATCAGCCCCAGCATTTT. Translation gives CASSSPDQPQHF. The entire variable domain, with the rest obtained from reference TRBV19 and TRBJ1-5, is as follows: DGGITQSPKYLFRKEGQNVTLSCEQNLNHDAMYWYRQDPGQGLRLIYYSQIVNDFQKGDIAEGYSVSREKKESFPLTVTSAQKNPTAFYLCASSSPDQPQHFGDGTRLSIL.

This chain links TRBV24-1 with TRBJ2-4; 10 bases are shared with TRBD2. This CDR3 spans 15 amino acids. V was pared by 9 bases and J by 4 bases, with 8 bases of the junction left unmatched. Germline CDR1 reads KGHDR; CDR2 reads SFDVKD. In DNA form, the CDR3 reads TGTGCCACCCCGAGAAAGACTAGCGGGAAAAACATTCAGTACTTC. It specifies CATPRKTSGKNIQYF.

The chain is built from TRBV24-1 and TRBJ1-4; D is possibly TRBD1 (6 bases). The CDR3 is 13 residues long. Trimming shortened V by 1 base and J by 7 bases, and 6 bases separated the two germline ends. Germline lookup yields CDR1 KGHDR and CDR2 SFDVKD. CDR3 in DNA: TGTGCCACCAGTGATTTAGGGGGTGAAAAACTGTTTTTT. Its translation is CATSDLGGEKLFF.

The V and J genes are TRBV18 and TRBJ2-5, with a possible D match to TRBD1 (5 bases). The CDR3 is 13 residues long. Germline V CDR1 and CDR2: KGHSH, LQKENI. V lost 3 bases, J lost 2 bases, and 7 bases lay in between. As DNA, the CDR3 is TGTGCCAGCTCACCTCAGGGTCAAGAGACCCAGTACTTC. Translation: CASSPQGQETQYF.

This clone was observed a handful of times. V is TRBV7-9 and J is TRBJ1-5; D possibly corresponds to TRBD1 (5 bases). V was cut by 1 base and J by 5 bases, with 9 bases left in between. The CDR3 covers 14 residues. The germline CDR1 and CDR2 sequences are SEHNR and FQNEAQ (reference sequence). As DNA, the CDR3 is TGTGCCAGCAGCTTAGACGTCAGGGATCAGCCCCAGCATTTT. It encodes CASSLDVRDQPQHF.

The rearrangement uses TRBV2 and TRBJ2-3; maybe TRBD2 (5 bases). CDR3 size: 11 residues. Between the trimmed V and J ends, which lost 6 bases and 8 bases, there was a span of 9 bases. Germline V gene data show CDR1 as SNHLY and CDR2 as FYNNEI. In nucleotides, the CDR3 is TGTGCCAGCAGACCTGAGGGTACGCAGTATTTT. Its translation: CASRPEGTQYF.

The rearrangement joins TRBV4-3 to TRBJ2-1, with 7 bases fitting TRBD2. J lost 0 bases, V lost 4 bases, and 15 bases had no gene match. Germline loops: CDR1 LGHNA, CDR2 YSLEER. The CDR3 length is 19 residues. In DNA form, the CDR3 reads TGCGCCAGCAGCCGATTGACTAGCCAGTCCCGAAGCTCCTACAATGAGCAGTTCTTC. Translated: CASSRLTSQSRSSYNEQFF.

J is TRBJ1-2 and V is TRBV6-5; no definite D call. Deletions cut 6 bases from V and 0 bases from J, with 14 bases between. Germline V lookup: CDR1 MNHEY, CDR2 SVGAGI. The CDR3 length is 15 residues. The CDR3 reads CASSRGLQSNYGYTF. The DNA for the CDR3 is TGTGCCAGCAGCCGAGGGCTACAGTCTAACTATGGCTACACCTTC.

The V call is TRBV9, the J call TRBJ1-6; 7 bases align to TRBD1. Germline trimming cut 3 bases from V and 7 bases from J; bases unmatched to any gene: 7. This CDR3 has 15 amino acids. The germline CDR1 and CDR2 sequences are SGDLS and YYNGEE. Here the CDR3 reads CASSATGTANSPLHF. DNA of the CDR3: TGTGCCAGCAGCGCTACCGGGACAGCAAATTCACCCCTCCACTTT.

The sample holds a few counts of this clone. The rearrangement uses TRBV11-3 and TRBJ1-2; 9 nucleotides match TRBD1. The germline V gene encodes CDR1 SGHNT and CDR2 YENEEA. Germline trimming cut 4 bases from V and 8 bases from J; bases unmatched to any gene: 8. The CDR3 sequence is 14 residues long. The CDR3 nucleotides read TGTGCCAGCAGCTCTACCCGGGACAGGGTAGGCTACACCTTC. Translating it yields CASSSTRDRVGYTF.

This clone was counted once. CDR3 in DNA: TGTGCCAGCAGCTTGATCGGGGGGCTGAGGGAGACCCAGTACTTC. It encodes CASSLIGGLRETQYF. The chain links TRBV5-4 to TRBJ2-5; weak D call: TRBD2 (7 bases). V was clipped by 1 base and J by 5 bases, with 15 bases between them. CDR3 length: 15 amino acids. The germline V gene has CDR1 SGHNT and CDR2 YYREEE (reference sequence).

The gene calls are TRBV29-1 and TRBJ1-2; tentatively, D is TRBD1 (6 bases). V was shortened by 3 bases and J by 9 bases, with 14 bases between the two germline ends. CDR1 and CDR2 (germline): SQVTM, ANQGSEA. The CDR3 sequence is 12 residues long. For the CDR3, the DNA is TGCAGCGTTGAGAAACAGGGAAGGAGCTACACCTTC. Translated, it gives CSVEKQGRSYTF.

The CDR3 DNA is TGCAGTGCCAGTATACCGGGACATGAGAGCAATCAGCCCCAGCATTTT. This translates into CSASIPGHESNQPQHF. This rearrangement joins TRBV20-1 to TRBJ1-5, with a tentative D call TRBD1 (6 bases). There are 16 residues in the CDR3. Trimming stripped 6 bases from V and 1 base from J, with 19 bases between. Germline CDR1 is DFQATT and CDR2 is SNEGSKA (reference sequence).

J is TRBJ1-2 and V is TRBV6-5; 7 positions agree with TRBD1. Germline CDR1 is MNHEY and CDR2 is SVGAGI. The CDR3 is 14 residues long. Trimming took 4 bases from V and 6 from J; bases not matched to a gene: 8. The CDR3 DNA reads as TGTGCCAGCAGTTCGGGACAGTGGAATGATGGCTACACCTTC. It specifies CASSSGQWNDGYTF.

The J gene is TRBJ2-7, the V gene TRBV2; TRBD1 agrees at 9 bases. There are 14 residues in the CDR3. CDR1 is SNHLY and CDR2 is FYNNEI in the germline V gene. The J segment lost 3 bases and the V segment lost 9 bases, leaving 9 bases of the junction unmatched. The CDR3 nucleotides read TGTGCCAGGGAAGGGACAGGGAAAAGCTACGAGCAGTACTTC. This sequence encodes CAREGTGKSYEQYF.

The chain uses TRBV10-3 and TRBJ1-3; tentative D call: TRBD1 (6 bases). Trimming pared 7 bases from V and 0 bases from J, leaving 13 bases between. The germline V gene encodes CDR1 ENHRY and CDR2 SYGVKD. This CDR3 has 15 amino acids. CDR3 DNA sequence: TGTGCCATCACCGAGGGGGATCGCTCTGGAAACACCATATATTTT. Translated, it gives CAITEGDRSGNTIYF.

The rearrangement joins TRBV3-1 (or the pseudogene TRBV3-2) to TRBJ1-1; no firm D call. The CDR3 is made up of 12 amino acids. V was cut by 6 bases and J by 4 bases, with 9 bases left in between. CDR1 LGHDT and CDR2 YNNKEL come from the germline V gene (reference sequence). CDR3 DNA: TGTGCCAGCAGTAATGAGGGCACTGAAGCTTTCTTT. Translated, it gives CASSNEGTEAFF.

The genes are TRBV24-1 and TRBJ1-2; D gene uncertain. Between the trimmed V and J ends, which lost 4 bases and 3 bases, there was a span of 2 bases. The CDR3 has 11 amino acids. Looked up from germline, CDR1 is KGHDR and CDR2 is SFDVKD. DNA for the CDR3: TGTGCCACCAGTGACTACTATGGCTACACCTTC. It encodes CATSDYYGYTF.